Below, one TCR beta chain is given with its context. These data come from a study of T cell responses to AZD1222 COVID-19 vaccine. This CDR3 has 16 residues. V shed 2 bases and J shed 5 bases, with 18 bases lying between them. The germline gives CDR1 MNHNS, CDR2 SASEGT. Only in-frame clones appear in the TCRdb table, and some are missing; sequencing was by immunoSEQ multiplex PCR. The sample holds 150,000 to 200,000 clones, approximately 87% seen once. Here the sequenced sample was peripheral blood, taken on day 0 of MenACWY control vaccination. The sequence derives from an adult in good health. The chain is built from TRBV6-1 and TRBJ2-5; maybe TRBD2 (7 bases). CDR3 bases: TGTGCCAGCAGTGAAAGGTTAGGGACGGGGGGCGAGACCCAGTACTTC. This gives the protein CASSERLGTGGETQYF.